Below, 15 T cell receptor beta chains from the same sample are listed, as sequenced in a study of shared clonotypes between healthy human individuals. Selected positively for CCR7 and CD45RO-negative, naive CD8 cells excluded terminally differentiated effector memory CD45RA+ cells. Profiling relied on immunoSEQ multiplex PCR, and the TCRdb table lists in-frame clones only, not all of them. The data contain 450,000 to 700,000 clones, nearly 97% of them singletons. The sequencing sample was made of naive CD8+ T cells sorted from blood. The receptors were gathered from a woman aged 30 to 39 in good health.

The chain carries TRBV11-2 and TRBJ2-7; D call uncertain. Germline assignment: CDR1 SGHAT and CDR2 FQNNGV. The CDR3 has 13 amino acids. V lost 3 bases to trimming and J lost 1 base, with 7 bases between them. CDR3 sequence (DNA): TGTGCCAGCAGCTTCGACGCTTCCTACGAGCAGTACTTC. Amino acid sequence: CASSFDASYEQYF.

The chain uses TRBV27 and TRBJ1-4; no clear D gene. Germline V gene sequence: CDR1 MNHEY, CDR2 SMNVEV (reference sequence). Deletions cut 6 bases from V and 5 bases from J, with 13 bases between. CDR3 length: 14 residues. The CDR3 region has the DNA TGTGCCAGCAGCATTGCCGGGTCCAATGAAAAACTGTTTTTT. This codes for CASSIAGSNEKLFF.

The CDR3 bases are TGTGCCAGCAGCACTAGAAGCGCTAGCACAGATACGCAGTATTTT. Translated, it gives CASSTRSASTDTQYF. The V and J genes are TRBV9 and TRBJ2-3; possibly TRBD2 for D (5 bases). Germline loops: CDR1 SGDLS, CDR2 YYNGEE. The V end was cut by 4 bases, the J end by 0 bases, with 12 bases between. CDR3 length equals 15 residues.

J is TRBJ1-2 and V is TRBV5-6, with 7 bases aligning to TRBD1. The CDR3 is made up of 17 amino acids. V shed 1 base and J 3 bases; nucleotides not matched to a gene: 12. CDR1 and CDR2 from the germline V gene are SGHDT and YYEEEE. The CDR3 region has the DNA TGTGCCAGCAGCTTGTCCATAGGGGGCGGTAAATACTATGGCTACACCTTC. It translates to CASSLSIGGGKYYGYTF.

The V call is TRBV19, the J call TRBJ1-5; D gene uncertain. Germline CDR1 is LNHDA and CDR2 is SQIVND (reference sequence). The CDR3 runs to 13 residues. Trimming removed 4 bases at V and 5 bases at J, with 9 bases between. The CDR3 here is CASSTGIDQPQHF. For the CDR3, the DNA is TGTGCCAGTAGTACGGGAATTGATCAGCCCCAGCATTTT. Filled out from reference TRBV19 and TRBJ1-5, the complete variable domain reads DGGITQSPKYLFRKEGQNVTLSCEQNLNHDAMYWYRQDPGQGLRLIYYSQIVNDFQKGDIAEGYSVSREKKESFPLTVTSAQKNPTAFYLCASSTGIDQPQHFGDGTRLSIL.

V is TRBV28 and J is TRBJ2-1; a possible D gene is TRBD2 (5 bases). Germline V CDR1 and CDR2: MDHEN, SYDVKM. V lost 6 bases and J lost 10, with 10 bases in between. The CDR3 runs to 11 residues. CDR3 in amino acids: CASSPGEEQFF. CDR3 coding DNA: TGTGCCAGCAGCCCTGGGGAGGAGCAGTTCTTC.

The chain is built from TRBV28 and TRBJ1-5, with unresolved D. Germline CDR1 MDHEN, CDR2 SYDVKM. V was cut by 1 base and J by 0 bases, with 13 bases left in between. This CDR3 is 17 amino acids long. DNA of the CDR3: TGTGCCAGCAGTTTATTAGGCCATATGAATAGCAATCAGCCCCAGCATTTT. Translation: CASSLLGHMNSNQPQHF.

The J gene is TRBJ2-2, the V gene TRBV5-6, with D hard to call. This CDR3 spans 11 amino acids. Deletions cut 2 bases from V and 13 bases from J, with 9 bases between. Germline CDR1 reads SGHDT; CDR2 reads YYEEEE. CDR3 residues: CASSFLGVLFF. The CDR3 DNA reads TGTGCCAGCAGCTTTCTGGGCGTGCTGTTTTTT.

With regard to this clone: This specimen includes other DNA sequences encoding the same CDR3. This chain joins TRBV9 and TRBJ2-1; 7 bases align to TRBD2. V was clipped by 2 bases and J by 1 base; unmatched bases: 0. Per the germline V gene, CDR1 is SGDLS and CDR2 is YYNGEE. The CDR3 length is 14 residues. The CDR3 protein is CASSVSGSYNEQFF. The CDR3 coding sequence is TGTGCCAGCAGCGTTAGCGGGTCCTACAATGAGCAGTTCTTC. Variable domain in full (rest from reference TRBV9 and TRBJ2-1): DSGVTQTPKHLITATGQRVTLRCSPRSGDLSVYWYQQSLDQGLQFLIQYYNGEERAKGNILERFSAQQFPDLHSELNLSSLELGDSALYFCASSVSGSYNEQFFGPGTRLTVL.

The V gene is TRBV4-1, the J gene TRBJ2-5, with 9 bases fitting TRBD1. The better agreement between TRBJ2-7 and the DNA end casts doubt on the J call. Germline values: CDR1 MGHRA, CDR2 YSYEKL. This CDR3 contains 17 residues. The CDR3, as DNA: TGCGCCAGCAGCCAAGGGTTACAGGGGGCAATCTCCTACGAGCAGTACTTC. This translates into CASSQGLQGAISYEQYF.

The chain uses TRBV7-9 and TRBJ2-1; no reliable D call. The CDR3 extends over 13 amino acids. Germline V gene data show CDR1 as SEHNR and CDR2 as FQNEAQ (reference sequence). V dropped 2 bases and J dropped 10 bases, with 12 bases sitting between them. The CDR3 spells CASSLPRVWEQFF. CDR3 DNA sequence: TGTGCCAGCAGCTTACCCCGTGTATGGGAGCAGTTCTTC.

This rearrangement joins TRBV28 to TRBJ1-2; D remains unclear. CDR3 length equals 12 residues. Deletions cut 4 bases from V and 6 bases from J, with 9 bases between. Germline lookup yields CDR1 MDHEN and CDR2 SYDVKM. Written as DNA, the CDR3 is TGTGCCAGCAGTTGGTCAGTAAATGGCTACACCTTC. Its translation is CASSWSVNGYTF.

This chain links TRBV5-6 with TRBJ2-2; TRBD1 agrees at 9 bases. V trimming: 4 bases; J trimming: 5 bases; junction bases outside the gene matches: 3. Germline CDR1 reads SGHDT; CDR2 reads YYEEEE. This CDR3 is built from 14 residues. The CDR3 sequence: CASSVGTGTGELFF. The CDR3 bases are TGTGCCAGCAGCGTCGGGACAGGGACCGGGGAGCTGTTTTTT.

The chain combines TRBV7-9 with TRBJ2-7; no definite D call. The V gene's germline CDR1 is SEHNR and CDR2 FQNEAQ (reference sequence). V gave up 7 bases and J gave up 7 bases, with 20 bases separating them. The CDR3 spans 14 residues. CDR3 protein: CASTPGERGWEQYF. CDR3 in DNA: TGTGCCAGCACCCCTGGTGAGAGAGGTTGGGAGCAGTACTTC.

This chain links TRBV28 with TRBJ1-2; no clear D gene. This CDR3 spans 16 amino acids. CDR1 is MDHEN and CDR2 is SYDVKM in the germline V gene. The V end lost 6 bases, the J end lost 0 bases, and 17 bases lay between the germline ends. In nucleotides, the CDR3 is TGTGCCAGCAGACCAACCCGAGAAGAAGCTAACTATGGCTACACCTTC. Encoded protein: CASRPTREEANYGYTF.